This entry features one TCR beta chain sequence. Antigen specificity is unknown. One junction end does not reproduce the germline sequence, and a read error may be involved. This sample stems from a study of response to subunit inactivated influenza vaccine. Findings and caveats of the study: Researchers suggested that each seasonal influenza vaccination recruits few new T cells.

The CDR3 has 13 amino acids. Looked up from germline, CDR1 is DFQATT and CDR2 is SNEGSKA (reference sequence). TCRdb re-analysed the RT-PCR reads in MiXCR, keeping a single row per CDR3 protein. Of hundreds of thousands of distinct CDR3 sequences in the sample, 15% to 19% are singletons; the top ten hold around a tenth. The TCR originated in a middle-aged man who received an inactivated influenza vaccine. The material sequenced was PBMCs from blood, taken about 11 days after vaccination. The chain combines TRBV20-1 with TRBJ2-5, with unresolved D. CDR3 in amino acids: CSAPAPGRENQYF. The CDR3 DNA follows: TGCAGTGCCCCGGCACCCGGACGAGAGAACCAGTACTTC.